Each of the 32 T cell receptor beta chains below was sequenced from the same sample in a study of blood T cell repertoires in COVID-19. Some clones are missing from TCRdb's copy, which holds only in-frame ones; the method was immunoSEQ multiplex PCR. The data hold about 85,000 clones, with roughly 89% observed a single time. Source material: peripheral blood. Receptor source: a woman of 80 years or more with active or convalescent COVID-19.

V gene TRBV19 combines with J gene TRBJ2-2; D gene ambiguous. CDR3 size: 16 residues. The germline V gene encodes CDR1 LNHDA and CDR2 SQIVND (reference sequence). V was clipped by 1 base and J by 1 base, with 10 bases between them. The CDR3 nucleotides read TGTGCCAGTAGTATAGTCGCAGGTCAGAACACCGGGGAGCTGTTTTTT. This sequence encodes CASSIVAGQNTGELFF. Full variable domain (outside the CDR3, taken from reference TRBV19 and TRBJ2-2): DGGITQSPKYLFRKEGQNVTLSCEQNLNHDAMYWYRQDPGQGLRLIYYSQIVNDFQKGDIAEGYSVSREKKESFPLTVTSAQKNPTAFYLCASSIVAGQNTGELFFGEGSRLTVL.

The chain recombines TRBV27 with TRBJ1-3; TRBD1 aligns across 8 bases. CDR1 and CDR2 (germline): MNHEY, SMNVEV (reference sequence). The CDR3 contains 15 residues. The V segment lost 8 bases and the J segment 4 bases; nucleotides outside the gene matches: 10. The CDR3 is CASLRTTGVGNTIYF. The CDR3 nucleotides are TGTGCCAGCTTAAGGACGACAGGGGTGGGAAACACCATATATTTT.

This chain connects TRBV27 to TRBJ2-3, with 10 bases lining up with TRBD1. This CDR3 is 16 amino acids long. V dropped 3 bases and J dropped 4; count of bases not matched to a gene: 7. The V gene's germline CDR1 is MNHEY and CDR2 SMNVEV (reference sequence). This CDR3 reads CASSLVGQGFADTQYF. In DNA form, the CDR3 reads TGTGCCAGCAGTTTGGTGGGACAGGGGTTCGCAGATACGCAGTATTTT.

In the case of this clone: Additional DNA sequences in this sample encode the identical CDR3. The chain couples TRBV29-1 to TRBJ2-1; 10 nucleotides align to TRBD2. The CDR3 is 13 amino acids. The trim removed 3 bases at V and 8 bases at J, leaving 4 bases unmatched. Germline CDR1 SQVTM, CDR2 ANQGSEA. This CDR3 reads CSVDLAGVHEQFF. CDR3 in DNA: TGCAGCGTTGATCTAGCGGGAGTCCATGAGCAGTTCTTC.

The V gene is TRBV6-2 or TRBV6-3, the J gene TRBJ2-1; no reliable D call. In germline, CDR1 is MNHEY, CDR2 SVGEGT. This CDR3 region has 18 residues. Trimming left V 0 bases short and J 8 bases short, with 23 bases between. Here the CDR3 DNA reads TGTGCCAGCAGTTACTCGAGGTCTGGGTCATGGAACTGGGATGAGCAGTTCTTC. Translating it yields CASSYSRSGSWNWDEQFF.

The V and J genes are TRBV18 and TRBJ2-7; unclear D gene. This CDR3 is built from 14 residues. From germline, CDR1 is KGHSH and CDR2 LQKENI. Trimming shortened V by 0 bases and J by 0 bases, and 6 bases separated the two germline ends. The CDR3 DNA reads TGTGCCAGCTCACCACCTTCTCGCTCCTACGAGCAGTACTTC. Protein product: CASSPPSRSYEQYF. Full variable domain (rest looked up from reference TRBV18 and TRBJ2-7): NAGVMQNPRHLVRRRGQEARLRCSPMKGHSHVYWYRQLPEEGLKFMVYLQKENIIDESGMPKERFSAEFPKEGPSILRIQQVVRGDSAAYFCASSPPSRSYEQYFGPGTRLTVT.

V gene TRBV7-2 combines with J gene TRBJ2-5, with TRBD2 matching 10 bases. The germline gives CDR1 SGHTA, CDR2 FQGNSA. The V segment lost 2 bases and the J segment 5 bases; nucleotides outside the gene matches: 5. The CDR3 has 15 amino acids. DNA for the CDR3: TGTGCCAGCAGCTTAAGTCTAGCGGGAGCCGAGACCCAGTACTTC. Amino acids: CASSLSLAGAETQYF.

The rearrangement links TRBV27 to TRBJ2-6; D gene unclear. This CDR3 has 14 residues. Germline-derived CDR1 and CDR2 are MNHEY and SMNVEV (reference sequence). Trimming removed 6 bases from V and 0 bases from J, with 6 bases in between. The DNA for the CDR3 is TGTGCCAGCAGGCGGAACTCTGGGGCCAACGTCCTGACTTTC. Translating it yields CASRRNSGANVLTF.

The J gene is TRBJ1-1, the V gene TRBV28, with D unresolved. The V gene's germline CDR1 is MDHEN and CDR2 SYDVKM. The CDR3 extends over 16 amino acids. V was clipped by 5 bases and J by 1 base, with 17 bases between them. The CDR3 loop is CASSKGSSEGNTEAFF. The CDR3 nucleotides are TGTGCCAGCAGTAAAGGATCATCCGAGGGGAACACTGAAGCTTTCTTT. The whole variable domain, remainder taken from reference TRBV28 and TRBJ1-1, is DVKVTQSSRYLVKRTGEKVFLECVQDMDHENMFWYRQDPGLGLRLIYFSYDVKMKEKGDIPEGYSVSREKKERFSLILESASTNQTSMYLCASSKGSSEGNTEAFFGQGTRLTVV.

The rearrangement links TRBV21-1 to TRBJ2-3; the D call TRBD2 from the table was never checked on the DNA. TRBV21-1 is an annotated pseudogene. The CDR3 sequence is 13 residues long. The CDR3 loop reads CASSKHFKDTQYF. The CDR3 nucleotides read TGTGCCAGCAGCAAACACTTCAAAGATACGCAGTATTTT.

J is TRBJ1-2 and V is TRBV7-2, with D hard to call. The V gene's germline CDR1 is SGHTA and CDR2 FQGNSA. The V end was cut by 2 bases, the J end by 7 bases, with 14 bases between. CDR3 length: 14 amino acids. CDR3 loop: CASSLSPGGGGYTF. The CDR3 DNA reads TGTGCCAGCAGCTTATCCCCGGGCGGAGGTGGCTACACCTTC.

The CDR3 DNA sequence: TGTGCCAGCAACACAGGGAATCAGCCCCAGCATTTT. This sequence encodes CASNTGNQPQHF. This chain uses TRBV27 with TRBJ1-5, with D tentatively TRBD1 (6 bases). In germline, CDR1 is MNHEY, CDR2 SMNVEV (reference sequence). The CDR3 loop spans 12 amino acids. Trimming shortened V by 7 bases and J by 4 bases, and 8 bases separated the two germline ends.

The chain joins TRBV7-2 to TRBJ2-3, with 7 bases fitting TRBD1. The germline gives CDR1 SGHTA, CDR2 FQGNSA. CDR3 length equals 16 residues. The trim removed 1 base at V and 0 bases at J, leaving 4 bases unmatched. CDR3 protein: CASSLEGRGSTDTQYF. The CDR3 DNA reads TGTGCCAGCAGCTTAGAGGGCAGGGGGAGCACAGATACGCAGTATTTT. Based on the CDR3 plus reference TRBV7-2 and TRBJ2-3, the full variable domain is GAGVSQSPSNKVTEKGKDVELRCDPISGHTALYWYRQSLGQGLEFLIYFQGNSAPDKSGLPSDRFSAERTGGSVSTLTIQRTQQEDSAVYLCASSLEGRGSTDTQYFGPGTRLTVL.

The chain links TRBV4-1 to TRBJ1-6; 9 bases are a match to TRBD1. The germline V gene has CDR1 MGHRA and CDR2 YSYEKL. With 0 bases clipped from V and 13 bases from J, the junction kept 13 bases outside the gene matches. This CDR3 has 17 residues. The CDR3 is CASSQDRGQGRTSPLHF. As DNA, the CDR3 is TGCGCCAGCAGCCAAGATCGGGGACAGGGTCGAACATCCCCCCTCCACTTT.

The V call is TRBV19, the J call TRBJ2-5; D is perhaps TRBD1 (5 bases). This CDR3 is 13 amino acids long. Germline-derived CDR1 and CDR2 are LNHDA and SQIVND (reference sequence). Trimming left V 4 bases short and J 2 bases short, with 8 bases between. DNA for the CDR3: TGTGCCAGTAGTACACGACAGCAAGAGACCCAGTACTTC. Amino acid sequence: CASSTRQQETQYF.

V usage is TRBV9 and J usage is TRBJ2-3, with 7 nucleotides matching TRBD2. J was trimmed by 2 bases and V by 4 bases; bases with no gene match: 4. From germline, CDR1 is SGDLS and CDR2 YYNGEE. There are 14 residues in the CDR3. Written as DNA, the CDR3 is TGTGCCAGCAGCCCGAGCGGGAACACAGATACGCAGTATTTT. Encoded protein: CASSPSGNTDTQYF.

This sequence joins TRBV30 and TRBJ2-2; D not certain. Looked up from germline, CDR1 is GTSNPN and CDR2 is SVGIG (reference sequence). The CDR3 spans 13 residues. V lost 0 bases to trimming and J lost 2 bases, with 4 bases between them. CDR3 DNA: TGTGCCTGGAGTGTACTAAACACCGGGGAGCTGTTTTTT. Amino acids: CAWSVLNTGELFF.

This clone turned up a few times. V gene TRBV2 combines with J gene TRBJ1-4; D unresolved. V was shortened by 5 bases and J by 5 bases, with 3 bases between the two germline ends. The CDR3 contains 11 residues. Germline lookup yields CDR1 SNHLY and CDR2 FYNNEI. The CDR3 reads CASSLNEKLFF. CDR3 in DNA: TGTGCCAGCAGTTTAAATGAAAAACTGTTTTTT.

The rearrangement joins TRBV28 to TRBJ1-1; 9 nucleotides align to TRBD1. The germline CDR1 and CDR2 sequences are MDHEN and SYDVKM. This CDR3 spans 14 amino acids. With 6 bases clipped from V and 7 bases from J, the junction kept 9 bases outside the gene matches. This chain's CDR3 is CASRAGTGKSEAFF. The DNA of the CDR3 is TGTGCCAGCAGGGCCGGGACAGGGAAAAGTGAAGCTTTCTTT. Complete variable domain (other parts from reference TRBV28 and TRBJ1-1): DVKVTQSSRYLVKRTGEKVFLECVQDMDHENMFWYRQDPGLGLRLIYFSYDVKMKEKGDIPEGYSVSREKKERFSLILESASTNQTSMYLCASRAGTGKSEAFFGQGTRLTVV.

The chain couples TRBV5-1 to TRBJ2-2; D perhaps matches TRBD1 (5 bases). In germline, CDR1 is SGHRS, CDR2 YFSETQ. The CDR3 contains 16 residues. V was cut by 1 base and J by 2 bases, with 12 bases left in between. The CDR3 loop is CASSLSPQGNTGELFF. Written as DNA, the CDR3 is TGCGCCAGCAGCTTGTCTCCGCAGGGTAACACCGGGGAGCTGTTTTTT.

The chain employs TRBV19 and TRBJ2-2, with TRBD1 matching over 10 bases. From germline, CDR1 is LNHDA and CDR2 SQIVND (reference sequence). The CDR3 has 17 residues. J was trimmed by 4 bases and V by 0 bases; bases with no gene match: 5. Written as DNA, the CDR3 is TGTGCCAGTAGTATAGATCTAAGGACAGGGGGCACCGGGGAGCTGTTTTTT. Its translation is CASSIDLRTGGTGELFF. Full variable domain (outside the CDR3, taken from reference TRBV19 and TRBJ2-2): DGGITQSPKYLFRKEGQNVTLSCEQNLNHDAMYWYRQDPGQGLRLIYYSQIVNDFQKGDIAEGYSVSREKKESFPLTVTSAQKNPTAFYLCASSIDLRTGGTGELFFGEGSRLTVL.

The CDR3 DNA is TGTGCCAGTAGCCTACTAGCGGGAGAAGGTCATGAGCAGTTCTTC. Translation: CASSLLAGEGHEQFF. The chain links TRBV19 to TRBJ2-1; 11 bases agree with TRBD2. Germline V CDR1 and CDR2: LNHDA, SQIVND (reference sequence). This CDR3 region has 15 residues. With 6 bases clipped from V and 8 bases from J, the junction kept 9 bases outside the gene matches.

The gene calls are TRBV5-1 and TRBJ2-5, with TRBD1 identical over 9 bases. Germline V gives CDR1 SGHRS, CDR2 YFSETQ. Unmatched junction bases numbered 6, after V lost 4 bases and J lost 5 bases. CDR3 length: 14 amino acids. In nucleotides, the CDR3 is TGCGCCAGCAGCATGGGACAGGGATACGAGACCCAGTACTTC. Its translation is CASSMGQGYETQYF. The full variable domain, its missing parts supplied by reference TRBV5-1 and TRBJ2-5, is KAGVTQTPRYLIKTRGQQVTLSCSPISGHRSVSWYQQTPGQGLQFLFEYFSETQRNKGNFPGRFSGRQFSNSRSEMNVSTLELGDSALYLCASSMGQGYETQYFGPGTRLLVL.

This clone was seen once. The chain couples TRBV29-1 to TRBJ2-1, with 10 positions matching TRBD1. V lost 6 bases, J lost 4 bases, and 6 bases stayed unmatched. Per germline, CDR1 SQVTM and CDR2 ANQGSEA. CDR3 length: 14 residues. The CDR3 DNA follows: TGCAGCGTCCTCCGGGACAGGGGTTACAATGAGCAGTTCTTC. The encoded protein is CSVLRDRGYNEQFF.

The J gene is TRBJ1-6, the V gene TRBV28, with 7 bases lining up with TRBD1. Germline V CDR1 and CDR2: MDHEN, SYDVKM. The CDR3 is 13 residues long. After removal of 6 bases from V and 15 bases from J, the junction contained 11 bases not matched to a gene. In DNA, the CDR3 is TGTGCCAGCAGCATCAGAACAGGGGATCACCTCCACTTT. Amino acid sequence: CASSIRTGDHLHF.

This clone was seen only once. The genes are TRBV7-8 and TRBJ1-3; 7 positions match TRBD1. Germline V gives CDR1 SGHVS, CDR2 FQNEAQ. Trimming at V came to 5 bases and at J to 4 bases, leaving 8 bases not matched to a gene. This CDR3 comprises 15 residues. Here the CDR3 DNA reads TGTGCCAGCAGCGCAGACAGGGCTGGAGGAAACACCATATATTTT. Its protein is CASSADRAGGNTIYF.

The V gene is TRBV5-1, the J gene TRBJ1-5; D call uncertain. Germline CDR1 SGHRS, CDR2 YFSETQ. CDR3 length: 14 residues. Between the trimmed V and J ends, which lost 4 bases and 1 base, there was a span of 9 bases. The CDR3 sequence: CASSPVPSNQPQHF. CDR3 bases: TGCGCCAGCAGCCCGGTCCCGAGCAATCAGCCCCAGCATTTT.

The rearrangement joins TRBV11-2 to TRBJ1-1; D might be TRBD1 (6 bases). Between the trimmed V and J ends, which lost 0 bases and 3 bases, there was a span of 8 bases. The CDR3 runs to 14 residues. The germline gives CDR1 SGHAT, CDR2 FQNNGV. The CDR3 is CASSLDRGYTEAFF. CDR3 nucleotides: TGTGCCAGCAGCTTAGATAGGGGGTACACTGAAGCTTTCTTT.

The V gene is TRBV5-1, the J gene TRBJ2-5, with D uncertain. V shed 0 bases and J shed 3 bases, with 9 bases lying between them. The CDR3 spans 14 residues. Looked up from germline, CDR1 is SGHRS and CDR2 is YFSETQ. CDR3 sequence (DNA): TGCGCCAGCAGCTTGGCGGGTTCTGAAGAGACCCAGTACTTC. Encoded protein: CASSLAGSEETQYF.

V and J are TRBV20-1 and TRBJ2-5, with D possibly matching TRBD2 (6 bases). The CDR3 is 11 amino acids. The ends were cut back, 7 bases at V and 4 bases at J, with 10 bases in the middle. Germline CDR1 DFQATT, CDR2 SNEGSKA (reference sequence). CDR3 residues: CSVGGGETQYF. The CDR3 coding sequence is TGCAGTGTTGGGGGAGGAGAGACCCAGTACTTC.

The V and J genes are TRBV7-3 and TRBJ2-7; 7 bases align to TRBD1. The CDR3 sequence is 13 residues long. Germline CDR1 and CDR2: SGHTA and FQGTGA. V was clipped by 5 bases and J by 3 bases; unmatched bases: 4. Here the CDR3 reads CASSQGGRYEQYF. Here the CDR3 DNA reads TGTGCCAGCAGCCAAGGGGGCCGCTACGAGCAGTACTTC.

The V and J genes are TRBV5-4 and TRBJ1-6, with 8 bases aligning to TRBD1. This CDR3 spans 15 amino acids. V shed 6 bases and J 8 bases; nucleotides not matched to a gene: 10. From germline, CDR1 is SGHNT and CDR2 YYREEE (reference sequence). The CDR3 DNA sequence: TGTGCCAGCACCACCTATGACAGGGGTGATTCACCCCTCCACTTT. Protein: CASTTYDRGDSPLHF.